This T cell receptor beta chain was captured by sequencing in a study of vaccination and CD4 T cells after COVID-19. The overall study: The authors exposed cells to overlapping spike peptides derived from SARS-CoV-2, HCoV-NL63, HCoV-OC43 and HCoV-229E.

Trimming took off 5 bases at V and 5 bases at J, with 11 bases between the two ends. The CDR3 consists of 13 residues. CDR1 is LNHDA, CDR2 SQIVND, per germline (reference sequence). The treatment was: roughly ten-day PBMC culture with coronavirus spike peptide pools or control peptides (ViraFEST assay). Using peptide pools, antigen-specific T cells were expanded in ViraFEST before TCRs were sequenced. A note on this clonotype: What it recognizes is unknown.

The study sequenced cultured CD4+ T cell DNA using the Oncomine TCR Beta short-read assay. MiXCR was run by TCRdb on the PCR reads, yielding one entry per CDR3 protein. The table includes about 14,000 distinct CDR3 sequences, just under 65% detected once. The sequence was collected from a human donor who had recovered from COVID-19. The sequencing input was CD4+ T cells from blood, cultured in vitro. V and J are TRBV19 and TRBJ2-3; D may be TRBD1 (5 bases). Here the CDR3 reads CASSQGLEDTQYF. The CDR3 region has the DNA TGTGCCAGTAGTCAGGGTTTGGAAGATACGCAGTATTTT. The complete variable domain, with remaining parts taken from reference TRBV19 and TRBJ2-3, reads DGGITQSPKYLFRKEGQNVTLSCEQNLNHDAMYWYRQDPGQGLRLIYYSQIVNDFQKGDIAEGYSVSREKKESFPLTVTSAQKNPTAFYLCASSQGLEDTQYFGPGTRLTVL.